This T cell receptor beta chain is from a study of tumor-infiltrating lymphocytes in oesophageal squamous cell carcinoma. Comments on this clonotype: Mismatch with germline at one junction end may stem from a read error.

The germline CDR1 and CDR2 sequences are SGHVS and FNYEAQ. The CDR3 runs to 15 residues. TCRdb reprocessed the PCR reads with MiXCR, giving one entry per CDR3 protein. The sample carries some 15,000 distinct CDR3 sequences, about three fifths recorded once. Source material: esophageal tumor tissue. V gene TRBV7-6 combines with J gene TRBJ2-1; the D gene is possibly TRBD1 (6 bases). This TCR was sampled from a female donor with esophageal squamous cell carcinoma. CDR3 nucleotide sequence: TGTGCTAGCAGCCTAAACAGGGAGATCTACAATGAGCAGTTCTTC. This codes for CASSLNREIYNEQFF.